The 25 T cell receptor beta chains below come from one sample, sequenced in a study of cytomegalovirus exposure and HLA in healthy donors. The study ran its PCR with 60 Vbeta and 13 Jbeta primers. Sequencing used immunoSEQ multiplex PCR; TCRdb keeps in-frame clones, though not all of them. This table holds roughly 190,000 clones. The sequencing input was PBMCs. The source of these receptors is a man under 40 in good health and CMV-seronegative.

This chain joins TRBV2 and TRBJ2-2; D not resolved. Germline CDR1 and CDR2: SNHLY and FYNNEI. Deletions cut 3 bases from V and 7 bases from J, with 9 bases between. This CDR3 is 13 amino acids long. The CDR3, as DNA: TGTGCCAGCAGTGACAGGTTGGACGGGGAGCTGTTTTTT. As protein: CASSDRLDGELFF. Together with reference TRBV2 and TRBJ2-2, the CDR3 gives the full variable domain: EPEVTQTPSHQVTQMGQEVILRCVPISNHLYFYWYRQILGQKVEFLVSFYNNEISEKSEIFDDQFSVERPDGSNFTLKIRSTKLEDSAMYFCASSDRLDGELFFGEGSRLTVL.

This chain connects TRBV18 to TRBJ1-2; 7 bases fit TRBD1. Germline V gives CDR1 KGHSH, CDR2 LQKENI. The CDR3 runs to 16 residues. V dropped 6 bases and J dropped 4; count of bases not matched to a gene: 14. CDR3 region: CASSQKEDRAAYGYTF. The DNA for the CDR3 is TGTGCCAGCTCCCAAAAGGAAGACAGGGCGGCCTATGGCTACACCTTC.

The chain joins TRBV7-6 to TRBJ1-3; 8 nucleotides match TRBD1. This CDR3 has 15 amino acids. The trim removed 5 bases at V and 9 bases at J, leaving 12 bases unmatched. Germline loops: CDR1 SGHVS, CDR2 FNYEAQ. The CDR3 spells CASSPRSSTGVTIYF. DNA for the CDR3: TGTGCCAGCAGCCCACGAAGCTCGACAGGGGTCACCATATATTTT.

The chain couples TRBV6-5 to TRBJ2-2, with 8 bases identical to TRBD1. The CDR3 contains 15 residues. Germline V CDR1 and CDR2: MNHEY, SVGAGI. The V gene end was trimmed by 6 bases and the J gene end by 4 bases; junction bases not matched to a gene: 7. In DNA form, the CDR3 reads TGTGCCAGCAGCAGGACAGGGCTTTTCACCGGGGAGCTGTTTTTT. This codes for CASSRTGLFTGELFF.

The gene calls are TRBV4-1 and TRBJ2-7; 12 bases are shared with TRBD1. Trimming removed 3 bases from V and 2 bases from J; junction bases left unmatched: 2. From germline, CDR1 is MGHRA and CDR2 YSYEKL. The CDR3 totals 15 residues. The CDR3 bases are TGCGCCAGCAGCCACGGGACAGGGGGCACCTACGAGCAGTACTTC. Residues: CASSHGTGGTYEQYF.

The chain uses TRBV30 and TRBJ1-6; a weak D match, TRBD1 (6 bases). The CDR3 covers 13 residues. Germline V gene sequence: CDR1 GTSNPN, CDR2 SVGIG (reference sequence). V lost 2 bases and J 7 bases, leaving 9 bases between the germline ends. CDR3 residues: CAWSIQGNSPLHF. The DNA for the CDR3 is TGTGCCTGGAGTATCCAGGGGAATTCACCCCTCCACTTT.

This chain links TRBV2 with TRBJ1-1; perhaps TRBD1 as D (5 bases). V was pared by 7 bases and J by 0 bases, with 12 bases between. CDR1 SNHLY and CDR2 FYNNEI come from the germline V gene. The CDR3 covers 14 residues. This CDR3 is CASNRQSMNTEAFF. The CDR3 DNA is TGTGCCAGCAATCGACAGAGCATGAACACTGAAGCTTTCTTT. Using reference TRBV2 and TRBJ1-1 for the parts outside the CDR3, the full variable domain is EPEVTQTPSHQVTQMGQEVILRCVPISNHLYFYWYRQILGQKVEFLVSFYNNEISEKSEIFDDQFSVERPDGSNFTLKIRSTKLEDSAMYFCASNRQSMNTEAFFGQGTRLTVV.

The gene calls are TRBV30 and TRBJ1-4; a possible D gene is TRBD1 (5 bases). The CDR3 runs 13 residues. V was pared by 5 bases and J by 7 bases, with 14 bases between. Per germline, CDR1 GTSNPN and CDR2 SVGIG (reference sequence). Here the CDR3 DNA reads TGTGCCTGGGCGGGGCAGGAGCGTGAAAAACTGTTTTTT. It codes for CAWAGQEREKLFF.

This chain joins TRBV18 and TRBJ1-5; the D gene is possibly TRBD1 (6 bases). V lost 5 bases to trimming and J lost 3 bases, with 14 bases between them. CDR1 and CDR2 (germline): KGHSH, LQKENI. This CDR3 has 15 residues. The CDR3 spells CASSKLQGYNQPQHF. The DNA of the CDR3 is TGTGCCAGCTCAAAGTTACAGGGATACAATCAGCCCCAGCATTTT.

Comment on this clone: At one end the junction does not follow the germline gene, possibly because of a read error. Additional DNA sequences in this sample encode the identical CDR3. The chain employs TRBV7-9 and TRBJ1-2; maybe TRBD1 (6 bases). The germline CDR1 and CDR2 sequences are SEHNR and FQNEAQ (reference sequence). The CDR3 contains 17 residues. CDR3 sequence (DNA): TGCGCCAGCATCATTAGGGGGGGTGGCGGACCTAACTATGGCTACACCTTC. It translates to CASIIRGGGGPNYGYTF. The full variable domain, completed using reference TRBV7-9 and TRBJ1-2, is DTGVSQNPRHKITKRGQNVTFRCDPISEHNRLYWYRQTLGQGPEFLTYFQNEAQLEKSRLLSDRFSAERPKGSFSTLEIQRTEQGDSAMYLCASIIRGGGGPNYGYTFGSGTRLTVV.

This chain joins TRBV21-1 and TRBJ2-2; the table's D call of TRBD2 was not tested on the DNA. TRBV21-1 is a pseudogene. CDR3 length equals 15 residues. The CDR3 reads CASNTLGSPTGELFF. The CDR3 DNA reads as TGTGCCAGCAACACCCTAGGGAGCCCCACCGGGGAGCTGTTTTTT.

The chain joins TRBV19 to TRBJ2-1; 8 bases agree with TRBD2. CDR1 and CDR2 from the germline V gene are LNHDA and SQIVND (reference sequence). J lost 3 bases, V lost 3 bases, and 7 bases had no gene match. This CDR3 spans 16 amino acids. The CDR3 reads CASSILTSDYYNEQFF. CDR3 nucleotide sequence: TGTGCCAGTAGTATCCTGACTAGCGACTACTACAATGAGCAGTTCTTC.

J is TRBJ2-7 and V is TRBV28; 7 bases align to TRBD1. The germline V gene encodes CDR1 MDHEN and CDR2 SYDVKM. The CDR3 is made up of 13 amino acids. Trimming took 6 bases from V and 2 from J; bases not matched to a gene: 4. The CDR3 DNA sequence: TGTGCCAGCAGACCGGGACAGACCTACGAGCAGTACTTC. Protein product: CASRPGQTYEQYF.

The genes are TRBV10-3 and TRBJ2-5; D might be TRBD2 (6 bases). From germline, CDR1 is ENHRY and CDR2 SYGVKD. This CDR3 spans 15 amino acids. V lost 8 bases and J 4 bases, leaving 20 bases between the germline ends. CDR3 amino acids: CAIGWGGELRETQYF. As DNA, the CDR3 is TGTGCCATCGGGTGGGGAGGTGAGCTAAGAGAGACCCAGTACTTC.

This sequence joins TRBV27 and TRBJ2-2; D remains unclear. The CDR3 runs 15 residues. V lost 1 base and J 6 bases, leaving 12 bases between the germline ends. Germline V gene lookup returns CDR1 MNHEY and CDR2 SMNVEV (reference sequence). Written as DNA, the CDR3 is TGTGCCAGCAGTTTATTCAGGCCTCCTGCCGGGGAGCTGTTTTTT. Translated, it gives CASSLFRPPAGELFF.

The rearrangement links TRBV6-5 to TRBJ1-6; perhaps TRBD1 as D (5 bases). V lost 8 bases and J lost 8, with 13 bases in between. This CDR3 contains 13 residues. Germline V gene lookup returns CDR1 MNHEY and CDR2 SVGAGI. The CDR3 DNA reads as TGTGCCAGCTCATTACAGGATTATTCACCCCTCCACTTT. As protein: CASSLQDYSPLHF.

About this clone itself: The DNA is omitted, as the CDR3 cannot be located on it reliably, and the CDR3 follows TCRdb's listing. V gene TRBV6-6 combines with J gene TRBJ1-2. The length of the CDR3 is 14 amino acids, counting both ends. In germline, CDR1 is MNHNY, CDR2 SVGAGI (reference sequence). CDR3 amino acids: CASILGRGIYGYTF.

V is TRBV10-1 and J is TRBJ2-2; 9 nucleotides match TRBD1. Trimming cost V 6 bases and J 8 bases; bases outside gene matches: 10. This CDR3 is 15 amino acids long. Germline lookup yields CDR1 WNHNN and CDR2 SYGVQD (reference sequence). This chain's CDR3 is CASSDGQGSVGELFF. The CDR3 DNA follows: TGCGCCAGCAGCGACGGACAGGGGAGTGTGGGGGAGCTGTTTTTT.

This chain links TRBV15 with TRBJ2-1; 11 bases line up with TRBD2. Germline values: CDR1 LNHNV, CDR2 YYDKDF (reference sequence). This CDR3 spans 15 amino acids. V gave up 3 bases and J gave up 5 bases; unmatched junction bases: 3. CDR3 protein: CATSRGTSGNNEQFF. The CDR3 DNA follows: TGTGCCACCAGCAGGGGGACTAGCGGCAACAATGAGCAGTTCTTC.

CDR3 nucleotides: TGTGCCAGCAGCCGGGACTGGGCCGGGGAGCTGTTTTTT. The encoded protein is CASSRDWAGELFF. The rearrangement links TRBV5-6 to TRBJ2-2; tentative D call: TRBD2 (6 bases). V lost 4 bases to trimming and J lost 6 bases, with 10 bases between them. The germline gives CDR1 SGHDT, CDR2 YYEEEE. The CDR3 is 13 residues long.

The CDR3 sequence is CASSSPLSYEQYF. The CDR3 DNA reads as TGTGCCAGCAGTTCTCCTCTGAGCTACGAGCAGTACTTC. The rearrangement uses TRBV27 and TRBJ2-7; no clear D gene. The CDR3 has 13 amino acids. With 4 bases removed from V and 3 bases from J, the gap between germline ends came to 10 bases. CDR1 is MNHEY, CDR2 SMNVEV, per germline (reference sequence).

The CDR3 DNA reads TGTGCCATCAGGGGCGGGCTGAACGACTATGGCTACACCTTC. This encodes CAIRGGLNDYGYTF. The V call is TRBV10-3, the J call TRBJ1-2; D gene unclear. The V end was cut by 6 bases, the J end by 3 bases, with 14 bases between. The CDR3 spans 14 residues. CDR1 ENHRY and CDR2 SYGVKD come from the germline V gene.

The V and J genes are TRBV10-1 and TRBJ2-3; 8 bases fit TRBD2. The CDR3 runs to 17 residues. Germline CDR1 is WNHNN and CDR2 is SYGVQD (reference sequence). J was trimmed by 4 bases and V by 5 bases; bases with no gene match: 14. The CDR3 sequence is CASSRTSGRRGADTQYF. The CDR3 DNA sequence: TGCGCCAGCAGTAGAACTAGCGGAAGACGGGGGGCAGATACGCAGTATTTT.

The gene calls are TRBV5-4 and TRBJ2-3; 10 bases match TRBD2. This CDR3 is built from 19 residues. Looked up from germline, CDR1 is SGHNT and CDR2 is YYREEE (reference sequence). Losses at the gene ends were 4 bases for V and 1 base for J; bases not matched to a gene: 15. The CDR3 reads CASSINSGGNAYGTDTQYF. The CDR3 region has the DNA TGTGCCAGCAGCATAAATAGCGGGGGGAACGCGTATGGCACAGATACGCAGTATTTT.

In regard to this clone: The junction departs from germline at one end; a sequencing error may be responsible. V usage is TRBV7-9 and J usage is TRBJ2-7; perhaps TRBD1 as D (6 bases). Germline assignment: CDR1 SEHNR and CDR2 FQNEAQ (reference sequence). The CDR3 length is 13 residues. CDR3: CASSLLQGSERYF. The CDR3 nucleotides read TGTGCCAGCAGCTTATTACAGGGATCCGAGCGGTACTTC.